This T cell receptor (beta chain) was identified during a study of OX40 agonist ivuxolimab in advanced cancers. Assay used: immunoSEQ multiplex PCR; TCRdb lists only in-frame clones, some missing. The sample consists of about 82,000 clones, approximately 86% of them appearing once. Germline values: CDR1 LNHDA, CDR2 SQIVND (reference sequence). This CDR3 contains 15 residues. Unmatched junction bases numbered 7, after V lost 2 bases and J lost 5 bases. The sample was CD4+ or CD8+ T cells sorted from blood, taken in a trial of the OX40 agonist ivuxolimab. This TCR was sampled from an adult with an advanced solid tumor such as melanoma, head and neck, liver or kidney cancer. V gene TRBV19 combines with J gene TRBJ1-1; 8 nucleotides match TRBD1. The CDR3 region is CASSISRTGRTEAFF. CDR3 DNA sequence: TGTGCCAGTAGTATATCCCGGACAGGGAGGACTGAAGCTTTCTTT. Full variable domain (outside the CDR3, taken from reference TRBV19 and TRBJ1-1): DGGITQSPKYLFRKEGQNVTLSCEQNLNHDAMYWYRQDPGQGLRLIYYSQIVNDFQKGDIAEGYSVSREKKESFPLTVTSAQKNPTAFYLCASSISRTGRTEAFFGQGTRLTVV.